This T cell receptor beta chain is from a study of T-cell memory formation after mild COVID-19. Overall study context: TCR clusters mostly belonged to single donors. Study-wide results and limits: Pre-infection memory already had some responding clones, implying cross-reactive memory joined.

Researchers used 5'RACE with constant-segment primers to make TCR alpha and TCR beta cDNA libraries that carry sample barcodes and UMIs. TCRdb reprocessed the 5' RACE reads via MiXCR and lists one record per CDR3 protein. The data contain a few hundred thousand distinct CDR3 sequences, about 17% of them singletons. CDR1 is SGHRS and CDR2 is YFSETQ in the germline V gene. V lost 4 bases and J lost 0, with 5 bases in between. The CDR3 sequence is 13 residues long. The sample holds a few counts of this clonotype. The antigen remains unidentified. This clonotype was sampled from a man between 18 and 29 years old who had mild COVID-19 (a few samples of this study predate the infection). Cell type and time point are not known. The chain combines TRBV5-1 with TRBJ2-4; D uncertain. The sample was PBMCs or a T cell subset sorted from them (not recorded which). The CDR3 region has the DNA TGCGCCAGCAGCCCACTAGCCAAAAACATTCAGTACTTC. Protein: CASSPLAKNIQYF.